This T cell receptor (beta chain) derives from a study of T cell repertoires in cytomegalovirus infection. Points from the study as a whole: HLA-C-restricted, CMV-specific TCR beta clonotypes were dominant ex vivo. Adding up the frequency of public TCR beta families identified people who carried CMV plus the relevant HLA.

For this clonotype: Its cognate antigen is unknown.

Via MiXCR, TCRdb re-called the reads, giving one row per CDR3 protein. The sample records roughly 860,000 distinct CDR3 sequences, approximately 30% being singletons. V lost 7 bases, J lost 5 bases, and 11 bases stayed unmatched. CDR3 length equals 16 residues. The V gene's germline CDR1 is SEHNR and CDR2 FQNEAQ (reference sequence). Sequencing was performed on cultured CD8+ T cells from PBMCs, taken from culture after CMV antigen stimulation. The sequence derives from a human donor in good health (CMV status not recorded). Some clones in this sample may be carry-over from other donors' samples. The J gene is TRBJ2-2, the V gene TRBV7-9, with 9 bases lining up with TRBD1. CDR3 loop: CASTMPRDRVTGELFF. CDR3 DNA: TGTGCCAGCACTATGCCCCGGGACAGGGTTACCGGGGAGCTGTTTTTT.